Detailed here is one T cell receptor (beta chain). What it binds is unknown. The source of the sample is a study of Graves' ophthalmopathy and Graves' hyperthyroidism. About the study: No treatment had been given when peripheral blood was collected at initial diagnosis. Whole-study findings and limits: Most clonotypes expanded in thyroid above 0.001 frequency were present in blood too.

Amplified TCR beta CDR3 regions were obtained using RNA transcripts as template. Investigators did first-round RT-PCR with HTBI primers, then second-round multiplex PCR. TCRdb re-derived calls from the multiplex PCR reads in MiXCR, one entry per CDR3 protein. The table has about 39,000 distinct CDR3 sequences, around half seen once. Each diagnosis was determined on the basis of clinical symptoms, serum thyroxine, TRAb, thyroid ultrasound and orbital computed tomography. The CDR3 runs 12 residues. V trimming: 6 bases; J trimming: 8 bases; junction bases outside the gene matches: 5. Germline V lookup: CDR1 ENHRY, CDR2 SYGVKD.

Sequenced sample: peripheral blood. The chain links TRBV10-3 to TRBJ1-2; 8 bases align to TRBD1. The sequence came from an adult woman with stable Graves' hyperthyroidism. DNA for the CDR3: TGTGCCATCAGAACAGGGGGTGGAGGCTACACCTTC. Its protein is CAIRTGGGGYTF.